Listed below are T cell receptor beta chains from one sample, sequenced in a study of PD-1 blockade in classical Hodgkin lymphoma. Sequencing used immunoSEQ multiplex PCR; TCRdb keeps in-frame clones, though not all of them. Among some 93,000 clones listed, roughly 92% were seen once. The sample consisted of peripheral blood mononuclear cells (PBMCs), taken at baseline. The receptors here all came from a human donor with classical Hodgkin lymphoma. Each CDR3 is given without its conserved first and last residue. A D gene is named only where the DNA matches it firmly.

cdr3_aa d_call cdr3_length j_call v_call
ASSQEGGWRKETQY NA 14 TRBJ2-5 TRBV4-1
ASKVAGIYEQY TRBD2 11 TRBJ2-7 TRBV28
ASSRELETQY NA 10 TRBJ2-5 TRBV5-8
ASGLVAWGRVETQY NA 14 TRBJ2-5 TRBV12-5
ASMGPNTQY NA 9 TRBJ2-3 TRBV2
ASRAGLAIRDSYNEQF TRBD2 16 TRBJ2-1 TRBV5-1
ASSHQDRETQY NA 11 TRBJ2-5 TRBV16
ASSIGVGMMVGDEQF NA 15 TRBJ2-1 TRBV19
SVAVGSGVGFYEQY NA 14 TRBJ2-7 TRBV29-1
SVRTSGSWGETQY TRBD2 13 TRBJ2-5 TRBV29-1
ASSWTSGRQETQY TRBD2 13 TRBJ2-5 TRBV7-6
ASSSTSGRSVTDTQY TRBD2 15 TRBJ2-3 TRBV7-9
ASSSIWSTEAF NA 11 TRBJ1-1 TRBV19
ASSEAGRKNTEAF NA 13 TRBJ1-1 TRBV10-1
ASSLPAGDTEAF NA 12 TRBJ1-1 TRBV11-2
ASTPRRFTYSGANVLT NA 16 TRBJ2-6 TRBV28
ASSRPSAEAF NA 10 TRBJ1-1 TRBV7-2
ASSLSQGTEAF NA 11 TRBJ1-1 TRBV11-1
ASSPIAGGYTGELF TRBD2 14 TRBJ2-2 TRBV2
ASSLPLTSGRASEQF TRBD2 15 TRBJ2-1 TRBV27